A single sample gave rise to the 12 T cell receptor beta chains below, sequenced in a study of tumor-infiltrating lymphocytes in primary liver carcinoma. Germline DNA was also extracted, and blood RNA was taken from unsorted whole blood. Production of TCR beta cDNA used roughly 500 ng total RNA together with a constant-region primer. TCR beta libraries came from three nested multiplex PCR rounds using slightly modified ARM-PCR. Use of TRBV1-TRBV30 forward primers with a C-beta reverse primer characterized the first two PCR rounds, which lasted ten to eleven cycles each. TCRdb analysed the multiplex PCR reads with MiXCR anew, one entry per CDR3 protein. The sample consists of 300,000 to 350,000 distinct CDR3 sequences, less than 65% of them appearing once. The sequenced sample consisted of peripheral blood. The receptors derive from a man aged 35 to 55 with primary liver carcinoma and hepatitis B virus infection.

This clonotype showed up many times. DNA of the CDR3: TGTGCCAGCAGCCAAGGGCAGGGGGGCCCCTCCTCCTACAATGAGCAGTTCTTC. Translating gives CASSQGQGGPSSYNEQFF. The chain employs TRBV4-2 and TRBJ2-1; TRBD1 is a possible D gene (7 bases). Trimming took off 1 base at V and 0 bases at J, with 16 bases between the two ends. Germline values: CDR1 LGHNA, CDR2 YNFKEQ. The length of the CDR3 is 18 residues.

A note on this clonotype: This could be a read error, since a much larger clone is one nucleotide away. The chain couples TRBV6-1 to TRBJ2-4, with 10 positions matching TRBD2. Germline V gives CDR1 MNHNS, CDR2 SASEGT. CDR3 length equals 18 residues. CDR3 loop: CASNEVHGAGGPENIQYF. CDR3 sequence (DNA): TGTGCCAGCAATGAAGTTCACGGAGCGGGAGGGCCTGAAAACATTCAGTACTTC.

Concerning this clonotype itself: A read error is possible here, since a much larger clone lies one base away. The V gene is TRBV12-3 or TRBV12-4, the J gene TRBJ2-1; a possible D gene is TRBD2 (5 bases). CDR3 length equals 13 residues. V lost 10 bases and J lost 3, with 13 bases in between. The CDR3 bases are TGTGCCAACATTTCGGGAAACTACAATGAGCAGTTCTTC. This encodes CANISGNYNEQFF.

In its sample, this clonotype was seen once. V is TRBV11-1 and J is TRBJ2-1; a weak D match, TRBD1 (5 bases). V was cut by 6 bases and J by 5 bases, with 32 bases left in between. CDR1 and CDR2 (germline): SGHAT, FQDESV (reference sequence). This CDR3 contains 20 residues. This chain's CDR3 is CASSSLQAVDASPGHNEQFF. DNA for the CDR3: TGTGCCAGCAGTTCCCTTCAGGCAGTAGATGCATCCCCAGGGCACAATGAGCAGTTCTTC.

This clonotype occurred many times. V usage is TRBV6-1 and J usage is TRBJ2-7; TRBD2 matches 15 bases. Germline V CDR1 and CDR2: MNHNS, SASEGT. The CDR3 has 15 amino acids. With V trimmed by 7 bases and J by 6 bases, 7 bases remained unmatched. The chain's CDR3 is CASKQEGLAGGEQYF. The CDR3 coding sequence is TGTGCCAGCAAACAGGAGGGACTAGCGGGAGGCGAGCAGTACTTC.

For this clonotype: One junction end disagrees with the germline gene, perhaps due to a read error. The V call is TRBV11-2, the J call TRBJ1-4, with D hard to call. This CDR3 is built from 14 residues. The germline V gene has CDR1 SGHAT and CDR2 FQNNGV. The CDR3 sequence: CASNLGFVDEKLFF. The CDR3 DNA reads as TGTGCCAGCAACTTAGGGTTCGTCGATGAAAAACTGTTTTTT.

To note about this clonotype: A much larger clone sits a single nucleotide away, making a read error possible. V is TRBV29-1 and J is TRBJ1-4; tentative D call: TRBD1 (5 bases). Germline values: CDR1 SQVTM, CDR2 ANQGSEA. The V and J ends lost 2 bases and 10 bases respectively, with 14 bases between them. This CDR3 is built from 13 residues. CDR3 in DNA: TGCAGCGTTGAATTAGGGCGGGGCGGAAAACTGTTTTTT. It is translated as CSVELGRGGKLFF.

Concerning this clonotype itself: At one of its ends the junction is not consistent with the germline gene, which may arise from a read error. The chain couples TRBV29-1 to TRBJ2-3, with D perhaps assigned TRBD1 or TRBD2 (5 bases each). The CDR3 length is 13 residues. Germline CDR1 SQVTM, CDR2 ANQGSEA. Here the CDR3 DNA reads TGCAGTGTTGAAGCAAGGGGAGCAGATACGCACTATTTT. Its translation: CSVEARGADTHYF.

This clonotype was detected a few times. The chain links TRBV28 to TRBJ2-5; 7 bases fit TRBD2. The CDR3 consists of 14 residues. The germline V gene has CDR1 MDHEN and CDR2 SYDVKM. V was pared by 5 bases and J by 2 bases, with 5 bases of the junction left unmatched. CDR3 in amino acids: CASSKPGLQETQYF. The CDR3 DNA is TGTGCCAGCAGTAAGCCGGGACTACAAGAGACCCAGTACTTC.

The chain links TRBV28 to TRBJ2-3; possible D gene TRBD2, 7 bases. CDR3 size: 15 residues. V gave up 5 bases and J gave up 5 bases, with 17 bases separating them. CDR1 is MDHEN and CDR2 is SYDVKM in the germline V gene. The CDR3 DNA reads TGTGCCAGCAGTCCCTGGGGGGGCCGACGAGATACGCAGTATTTT. Protein sequence: CASSPWGGRRDTQYF.

As for this clonotype: A much more abundant neighbour one base away suggests this may be a read error. The J gene is TRBJ2-1, the V gene TRBV4-1, with D possibly being TRBD1 or TRBD2 (6 bases each). V was shortened by 4 bases and J by 10 bases, with 26 bases between the two germline ends. Germline V lookup: CDR1 MGHRA, CDR2 YSYEKL. The CDR3 is 17 amino acids. CDR3 amino acids: CASSLGPSGAGVVEQFF. The CDR3 DNA reads as TGCGCCAGCAGCCTAGGCCCCTCGGGGGCTGGGGTAGTAGAGCAGTTCTTC.

This clonotype was found many times. This sequence joins TRBV6-5 and TRBJ2-6, with D uncertain. The CDR3 sequence is 17 residues long. The germline CDR1 and CDR2 sequences are MNHEY and SVGAGI. Trimming cost V 0 bases and J 0 bases, with 9 bases left between them. This CDR3 reads CASSYSQFHSGANVLTF. The CDR3 region has the DNA TGTGCCAGCAGTTACTCGCAGTTTCACTCTGGGGCCAACGTCCTGACTTTC.